This T cell receptor (beta chain) is from a study of T cell responses to AZD1222 COVID-19 vaccine. Whole-study findings and limits: Donors, mostly white British, included more females; clonal diversity was possibly underestimated. Repertoire sampling occurred only after the peak T cell response.

Germline-derived CDR1 and CDR2 are MRHNA and SNTAGT. Trimming left V 8 bases short and J 0 bases short, with 26 bases between. This CDR3 has 19 amino acids. Using immunoSEQ multiplex PCR, the repertoire was profiled, and TCRdb retains in-frame clones only, with some absent. The top ten clones hold approximately 9.1% of a sample with some 150,000 clones, around 87% of them seen once. About this clone: Antigen: not known.

Specimen: peripheral blood, collected 28 days after the second AZD1222 dose. The receptor's source is an adult who received the AZD1222 COVID-19 vaccine. This sequence joins TRBV6-4 and TRBJ2-4; D unresolved. Here the CDR3 DNA reads TGTGCCAGCTCCTCGGTAGGGCAGCCCCCTGGGGAAGCCAAAAACATTCAGTACTTC. It specifies CASSSVGQPPGEAKNIQYF.